This T cell receptor (beta chain) was recorded in a study of blood T cell repertoires in COVID-19. Study-level information: The United States, Italy and Spain were the sources of the acute and convalescent COVID-19 samples. Sample material is recorded as cDNA or gDNA derived from T cells, B-cell-depleted T cells, or PBMCs.

The germline CDR1 and CDR2 sequences are SGHRS and YFSETQ. The CDR3 extends over 13 amino acids. Deletions cut 3 bases from V and 13 bases from J, with 16 bases between. In the original processing: Researchers report that nucleated cell counts were estimated from reference gene primer amplification. The table came from immunoSEQ multiplex PCR; TCRdb's copy has only in-frame clones and leaves some out. The D gene and trimming were derived from the DNA, and the V and J assignments and clone size from that table. The sample has about 190,000 clones; 83% are singletons. The clonotype comes from a woman in her 40s with acute or convalescent COVID-19. The sample consisted of peripheral blood. The chain has TRBV5-1 and TRBJ1-4; a possible D gene is TRBD1 (5 bases). The CDR3 region has the DNA TGCGCCAGCAGCTACGATTCTGGGGGGGGACTGTTTTTT. It translates to CASSYDSGGGLFF.